This section outlines one TCR beta chain sequence together with its context. Its target is not known. This may arise from a read error, as a much more abundant clone is one base away. Researchers reported that TCR beta cDNA libraries carried unique molecular identifiers. TCRdb itself ran the PCR reads through MiXCR, one entry per CDR3 protein. The data show some 240,000 distinct CDR3 sequences, 36% seen once. These data are taken from a study of post-analysis software for immune sequencing data. Study-level findings and limits: There were five or six TRBV segments more frequent in patients than controls, and TRBV5-6, TRBV5-1 and TRBV20-1 were among them. Strong same-batch co-clustering of samples appeared with F measure clustering. Compared with controls, patients showed significantly lower normalized Chao1 diversity.

Deletions cut 11 bases from V and 3 bases from J, with 16 bases between. The CDR3 covers 13 residues. Per germline, CDR1 MNHEY and CDR2 SVGAGI. The chain links TRBV6-5 to TRBJ1-2; D might be TRBD1 (6 bases). Input material: blood. This receptor was obtained from a girl aged 5-17 years with multiple sclerosis. The CDR3 loop is CAARLNRDYGYTF. CDR3 coding DNA: TGTGCCGCACGTCTCAACAGGGACTATGGCTACACCTTC.